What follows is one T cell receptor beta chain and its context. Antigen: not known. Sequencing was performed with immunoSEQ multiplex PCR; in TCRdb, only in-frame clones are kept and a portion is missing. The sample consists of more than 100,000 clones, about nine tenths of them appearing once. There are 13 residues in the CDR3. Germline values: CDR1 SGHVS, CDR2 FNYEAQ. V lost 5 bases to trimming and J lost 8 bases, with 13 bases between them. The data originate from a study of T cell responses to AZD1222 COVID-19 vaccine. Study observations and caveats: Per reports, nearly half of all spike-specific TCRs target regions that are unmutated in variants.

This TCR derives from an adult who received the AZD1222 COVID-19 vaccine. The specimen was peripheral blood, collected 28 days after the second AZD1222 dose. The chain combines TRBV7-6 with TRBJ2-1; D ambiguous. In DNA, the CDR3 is TGTGCCAGCAGCCTATATGAAACCCATGAGCAGTTCTTC. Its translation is CASSLYETHEQFF.